The 8 T cell receptor beta chains below were found in one sample sequenced in a study of beta chain features in type 1 diabetes. As every portion of the isolated RNA was reverse transcribed, the sequencing read expressed TCRB transcripts. Libraries were prepared by immunoSEQ multiplex PCR; TCRdb keeps only in-frame clonotypes and omits some of them. The sample holds about 240,000 clones; about 26% are singletons and the top ten take roughly 4%. Sequencing input: central memory CD4+ T cells from blood. The origin of the receptors is a man aged 30 to 45 in good health.

The CDR3 spells CASSVETGPTYEQYF. CDR3 DNA sequence: TGTGCCAGCAGCGTAGAGACAGGGCCCACCTACGAGCAGTACTTC. V is TRBV9 and J is TRBJ2-7, with 7 bases lining up with TRBD1. Losses at the gene ends were 0 bases for V and 2 bases for J; bases not matched to a gene: 5. CDR1 is SGDLS and CDR2 is YYNGEE in the germline V gene. The length of the CDR3 is 15 residues.

The rearrangement joins TRBV10-3 to TRBJ1-2; a weak D match, TRBD1 (6 bases). The V end lost 0 bases, the J end lost 8 bases, and 16 bases lay between the germline ends. Germline CDR1 is ENHRY and CDR2 is SYGVKD. The CDR3 is 15 amino acids. CDR3 in amino acids: CAISESRAGAGGYTF. The CDR3 nucleotides are TGTGCCATCAGTGAGTCGAGGGCAGGGGCCGGCGGCTACACCTTC.

This clone was seen more than once but under ten times. This may be a read error: a much more frequent sequence differs by one nucleotide. J is TRBJ2-1 and V is TRBV6-1; D ambiguous. The CDR3 totals 12 residues. Germline-derived CDR1 and CDR2 are MNHNS and SASEGT. V lost 6 bases and J lost 0, with 3 bases in between. The CDR3 is CASSTSYNEQFF. The DNA for the CDR3 is TGTGCCAGCAGCACCTCCTACAATGAGCAGTTCTTC.

This clone occurred a few times. This chain uses TRBV6-5 with TRBJ2-7, with TRBD2 matching 8 bases. Germline V CDR1 and CDR2: MNHEY, SVGAGI. The J segment lost 3 bases and the V segment lost 6 bases, leaving 7 bases of the junction unmatched. The CDR3 consists of 14 residues. This CDR3 is CASRAGLAGYEQYF. The CDR3, as DNA: TGTGCCAGCAGGGCCGGACTAGCCGGCTACGAGCAGTACTTC.

The chain combines TRBV7-2 with TRBJ2-1, with D hard to call. Trimming shortened V by 1 base and J by 15 bases, and 16 bases separated the two germline ends. The CDR3 runs 13 residues. Germline-derived CDR1 and CDR2 are SGHTA and FQGNSA. CDR3 amino acids: CASSLDGPNSWFF. In DNA form, the CDR3 reads TGTGCCAGCAGCTTAGATGGCCCCAACAGCTGGTTCTTC.

This clone was counted at least ten times. J is TRBJ1-1 and V is TRBV9, with TRBD1 identical over 8 bases. The CDR3 spans 15 residues. Germline V gene lookup returns CDR1 SGDLS and CDR2 YYNGEE. V dropped 4 bases and J dropped 3; count of bases not matched to a gene: 8. As DNA, the CDR3 is TGTGCCAGCAGCATGACCGGGACAGGCCACACTGAAGCTTTCTTT. Protein sequence: CASSMTGTGHTEAFF.

The chain is built from TRBV7-6 and TRBJ2-3; D possibly corresponds to TRBD2 (5 bases). The CDR3 spans 14 residues. Deletions cut 5 bases from V and 1 base from J, with 10 bases between. Germline V gives CDR1 SGHVS, CDR2 FNYEAQ. CDR3 region: CASSLRTRTDTQYF. Here the CDR3 DNA reads TGTGCCAGCAGCCTACGGACTCGCACAGATACGCAGTATTTT. The variable domain in full, completed from reference TRBV7-6 and TRBJ2-3, reads GAGVSQSPRYKVTKRGQDVALRCDPISGHVSLYWYRQALGQGPEFLTYFNYEAQQDKSGLPNDRFSAERPEGSISTLTIQRTEQRDSAMYRCASSLRTRTDTQYFGPGTRLTVL.

This chain joins TRBV7-6 and TRBJ1-4, with 7 bases aligning to TRBD1. The length of the CDR3 is 14 residues. Germline V CDR1 and CDR2: SGHVS, FNYEAQ. Trimming cost V 2 bases and J 8 bases; bases outside gene matches: 5. The CDR3 DNA follows: TGTGCCAGCAGCTTATCAGGGGGATTGGAAAAACTGTTTTTT. It specifies CASSLSGGLEKLFF.